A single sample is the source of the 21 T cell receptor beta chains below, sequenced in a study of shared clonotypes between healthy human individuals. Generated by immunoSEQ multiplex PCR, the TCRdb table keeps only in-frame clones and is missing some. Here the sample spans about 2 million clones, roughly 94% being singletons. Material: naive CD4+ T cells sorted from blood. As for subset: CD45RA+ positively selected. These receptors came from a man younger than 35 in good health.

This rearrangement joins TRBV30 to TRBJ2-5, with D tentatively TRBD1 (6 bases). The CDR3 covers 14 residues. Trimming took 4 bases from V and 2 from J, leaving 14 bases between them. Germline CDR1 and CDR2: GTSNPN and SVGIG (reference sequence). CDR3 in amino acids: CAWNRRTAQETQYF. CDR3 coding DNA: TGTGCCTGGAACCGGCGGACAGCACAAGAGACCCAGTACTTC.

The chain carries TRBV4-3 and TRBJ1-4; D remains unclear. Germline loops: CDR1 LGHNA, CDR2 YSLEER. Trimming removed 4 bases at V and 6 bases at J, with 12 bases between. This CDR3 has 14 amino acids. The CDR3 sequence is CASSPTPYDEKLFF. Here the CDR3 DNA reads TGCGCCAGCAGCCCCACCCCTTACGATGAAAAACTGTTTTTT.

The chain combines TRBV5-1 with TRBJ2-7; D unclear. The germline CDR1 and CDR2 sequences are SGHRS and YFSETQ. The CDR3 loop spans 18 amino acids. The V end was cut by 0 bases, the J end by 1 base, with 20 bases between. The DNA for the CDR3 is TGCGCCAGCAGCTTGGGGGTAGATGGAAACCCCACTTCCTACGAGCAGTACTTC. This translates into CASSLGVDGNPTSYEQYF.

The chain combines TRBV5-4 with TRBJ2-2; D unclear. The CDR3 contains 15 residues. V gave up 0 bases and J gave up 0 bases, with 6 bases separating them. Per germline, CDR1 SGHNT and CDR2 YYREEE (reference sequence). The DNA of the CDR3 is TGTGCCAGCAGCTTGGAAGGCTCGAACACCGGGGAGCTGTTTTTT. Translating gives CASSLEGSNTGELFF. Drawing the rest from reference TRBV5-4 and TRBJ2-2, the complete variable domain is ETGVTQSPTHLIKTRGQQVTLRCSSQSGHNTVSWYQQALGQGPQFIFQYYREEENGRGNFPPRFSGLQFPNYSSELNVNALELDDSALYLCASSLEGSNTGELFFGEGSRLTVL.

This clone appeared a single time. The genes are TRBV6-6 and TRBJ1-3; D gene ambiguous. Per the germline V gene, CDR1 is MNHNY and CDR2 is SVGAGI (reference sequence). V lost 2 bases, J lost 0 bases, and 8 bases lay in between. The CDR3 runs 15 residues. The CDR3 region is CASSYLVSSGNTIYF. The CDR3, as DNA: TGTGCCAGCAGTTACCTGGTTTCCTCTGGAAACACCATATATTTT.

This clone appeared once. CDR3 nucleotides: TGCGCCAGCAGTTTCTATCCCAACACTGAAGCTTTCTTT. Protein: CASSFYPNTEAFF. The genes are TRBV5-1 and TRBJ1-1, with D unclear. There are 13 residues in the CDR3. Trimming shortened V by 5 bases and J by 2 bases, and 10 bases separated the two germline ends. Germline assignment: CDR1 SGHRS and CDR2 YFSETQ.

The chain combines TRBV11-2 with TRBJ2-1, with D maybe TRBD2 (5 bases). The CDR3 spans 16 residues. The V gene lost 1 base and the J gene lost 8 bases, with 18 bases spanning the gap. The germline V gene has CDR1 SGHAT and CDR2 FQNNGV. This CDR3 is CASSLGVAWAIDEQFF. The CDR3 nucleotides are TGTGCCAGCAGCTTAGGGGTAGCGTGGGCAATAGATGAGCAGTTCTTC.

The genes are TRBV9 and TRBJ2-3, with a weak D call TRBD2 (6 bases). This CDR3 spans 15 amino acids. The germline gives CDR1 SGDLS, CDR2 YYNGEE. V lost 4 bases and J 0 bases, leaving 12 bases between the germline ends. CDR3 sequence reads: CASSKDGSSTDTQYF. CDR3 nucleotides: TGTGCCAGCAGCAAGGACGGGAGTAGCACAGATACGCAGTATTTT.

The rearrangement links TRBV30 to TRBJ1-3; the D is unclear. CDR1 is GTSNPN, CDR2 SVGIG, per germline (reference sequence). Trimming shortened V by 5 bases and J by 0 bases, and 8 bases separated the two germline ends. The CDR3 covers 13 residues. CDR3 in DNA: TGTGCCTGGCGACTGTCCTCTGGAAACACCATATATTTT. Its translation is CAWRLSSGNTIYF.

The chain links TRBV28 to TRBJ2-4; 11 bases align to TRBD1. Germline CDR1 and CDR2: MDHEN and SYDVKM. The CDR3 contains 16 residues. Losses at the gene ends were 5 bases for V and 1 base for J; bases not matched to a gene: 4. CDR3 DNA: TGTGCCAGCAGTCCCCGGACAGGGGGCGCCAAAAACATTCAGTACTTC. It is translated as CASSPRTGGAKNIQYF.

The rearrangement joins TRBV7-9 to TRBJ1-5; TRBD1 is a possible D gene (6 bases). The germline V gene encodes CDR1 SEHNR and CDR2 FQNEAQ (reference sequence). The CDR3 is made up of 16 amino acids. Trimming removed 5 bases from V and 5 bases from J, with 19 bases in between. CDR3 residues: CASSEEGSGVHQPQHF. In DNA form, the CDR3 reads TGTGCCAGCAGCGAAGAAGGGTCAGGGGTCCATCAGCCCCAGCATTTT.

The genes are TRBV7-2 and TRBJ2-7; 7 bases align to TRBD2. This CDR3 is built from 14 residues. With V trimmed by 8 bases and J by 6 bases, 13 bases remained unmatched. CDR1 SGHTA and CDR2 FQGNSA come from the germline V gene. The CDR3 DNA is TGTGCCAGCGGAAGGGGCGGGAGTCTGGGCGAGCAGTACTTC. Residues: CASGRGGSLGEQYF.

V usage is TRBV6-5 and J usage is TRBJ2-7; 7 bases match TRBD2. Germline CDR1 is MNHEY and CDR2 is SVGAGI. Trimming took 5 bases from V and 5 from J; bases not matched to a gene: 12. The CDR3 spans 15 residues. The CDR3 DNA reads TGTGCCAGCAGTCGACCAGGACTAGGGGACCACGAGCAGTACTTC. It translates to CASSRPGLGDHEQYF.

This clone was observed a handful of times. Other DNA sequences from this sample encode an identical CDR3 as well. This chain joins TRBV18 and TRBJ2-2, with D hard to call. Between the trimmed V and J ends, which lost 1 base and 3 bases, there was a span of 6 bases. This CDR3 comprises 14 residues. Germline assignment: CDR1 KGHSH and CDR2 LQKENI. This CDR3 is CASSPQGYTGELFF. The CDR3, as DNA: TGTGCCAGCTCACCACAGGGTTACACCGGGGAGCTGTTTTTT.

The CDR3 is CASSPLGGTPNYGYTF. As DNA, the CDR3 is TGTGCCAGCAGCCCCCTGGGGGGGACCCCCAACTATGGCTACACCTTC. The chain has TRBV5-4 and TRBJ1-2; a weak D match, TRBD1 (5 bases). Germline CDR1 SGHNT, CDR2 YYREEE (reference sequence). The CDR3 loop spans 16 amino acids. The V and J ends lost 4 bases and 2 bases respectively, with 18 bases between them.

CDR3: CALIQGPVYNEQFF. The CDR3 bases are TGTGCCCTTATTCAAGGTCCCGTTTACAATGAGCAGTTCTTC. This rearrangement joins TRBV2 to TRBJ2-1; no clear D gene. CDR1 is SNHLY and CDR2 is FYNNEI in the germline V gene. V lost 11 bases to trimming and J lost 4 bases, with 18 bases between them. This CDR3 is built from 14 residues. Full variable domain (outside the CDR3, taken from reference TRBV2 and TRBJ2-1): EPEVTQTPSHQVTQMGQEVILRCVPISNHLYFYWYRQILGQKVEFLVSFYNNEISEKSEIFDDQFSVERPDGSNFTLKIRSTKLEDSAMYFCALIQGPVYNEQFFGPGTRLTVL.

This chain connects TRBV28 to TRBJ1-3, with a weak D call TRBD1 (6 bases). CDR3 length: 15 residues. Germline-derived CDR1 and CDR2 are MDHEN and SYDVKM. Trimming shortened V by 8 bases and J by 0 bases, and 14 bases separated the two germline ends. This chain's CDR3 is CASGGHSISGNTIYF. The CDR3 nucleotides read TGTGCCAGCGGGGGACATTCGATCTCTGGAAACACCATATATTTT.

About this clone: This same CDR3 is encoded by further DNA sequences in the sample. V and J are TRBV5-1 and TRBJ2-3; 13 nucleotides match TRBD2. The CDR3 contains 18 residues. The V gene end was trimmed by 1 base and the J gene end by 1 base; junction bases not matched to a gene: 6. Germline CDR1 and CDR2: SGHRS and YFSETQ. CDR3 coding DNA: TGCGCCAGCAGCTTGACTAGCGGGAGGGCCCTCGGCACAGATACGCAGTATTTT. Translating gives CASSLTSGRALGTDTQYF.

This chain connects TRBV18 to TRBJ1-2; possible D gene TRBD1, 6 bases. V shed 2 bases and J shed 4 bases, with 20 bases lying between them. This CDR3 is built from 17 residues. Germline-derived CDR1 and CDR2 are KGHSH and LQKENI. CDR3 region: CASSPGLQGRGSYGYTF. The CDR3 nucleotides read TGTGCCAGCTCACCAGGGCTTCAGGGAAGGGGGAGCTATGGCTACACCTTC.

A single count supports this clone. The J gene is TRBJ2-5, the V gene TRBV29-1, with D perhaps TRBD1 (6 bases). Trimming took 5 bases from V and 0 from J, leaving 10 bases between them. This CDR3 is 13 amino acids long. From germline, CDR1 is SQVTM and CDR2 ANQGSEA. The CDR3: CSVLDSNQETQYF. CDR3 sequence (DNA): TGCAGCGTTTTGGACAGCAACCAAGAGACCCAGTACTTC.

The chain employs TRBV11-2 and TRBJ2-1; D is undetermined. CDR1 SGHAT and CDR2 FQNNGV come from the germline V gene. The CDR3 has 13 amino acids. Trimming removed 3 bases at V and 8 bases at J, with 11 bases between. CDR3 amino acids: CASSLTPVDEQFF. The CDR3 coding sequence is TGTGCCAGCAGCTTGACCCCGGTTGATGAGCAGTTCTTC. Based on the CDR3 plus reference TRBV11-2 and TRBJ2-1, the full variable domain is EAGVAQSPRYKIIEKRQSVAFWCNPISGHATLYWYQQILGQGPKLLIQFQNNGVVDDSQLPKDRFSAERLKGVDSTLKIQPAKLEDSAVYLCASSLTPVDEQFFGPGTRLTVL.